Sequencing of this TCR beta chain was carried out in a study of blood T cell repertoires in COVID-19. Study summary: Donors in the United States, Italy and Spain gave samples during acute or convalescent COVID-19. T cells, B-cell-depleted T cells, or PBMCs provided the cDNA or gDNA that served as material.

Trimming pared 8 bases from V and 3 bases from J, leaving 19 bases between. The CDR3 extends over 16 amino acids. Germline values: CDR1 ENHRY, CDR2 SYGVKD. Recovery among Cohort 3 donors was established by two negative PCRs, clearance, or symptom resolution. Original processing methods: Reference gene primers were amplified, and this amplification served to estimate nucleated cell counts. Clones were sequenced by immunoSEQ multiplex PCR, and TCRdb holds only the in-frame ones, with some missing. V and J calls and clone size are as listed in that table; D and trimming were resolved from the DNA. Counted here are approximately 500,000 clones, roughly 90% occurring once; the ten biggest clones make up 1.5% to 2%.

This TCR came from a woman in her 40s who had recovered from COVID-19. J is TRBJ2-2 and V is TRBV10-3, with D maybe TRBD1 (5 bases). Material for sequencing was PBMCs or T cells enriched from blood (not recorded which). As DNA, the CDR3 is TGTGCCATCGCGGTTCGTCAAGGGGCGGACACCGGGGAGCTGTTTTTT. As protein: CAIAVRQGADTGELFF.